These T cell receptor beta chains were read from a single sample in a study of T cell responses to AZD1222 COVID-19 vaccine. Method: immunoSEQ multiplex PCR; TCRdb's copy keeps in-frame clones and lacks some. The table has about 72,000 clones, roughly 91% seen once. The input for sequencing was peripheral blood, taken on day 0 of AZD1222 vaccination. The source of these receptors is an adult in good health. The CDR3 runs from the conserved cysteine through the conserved F or W. D genes are given only for firm matches. Clone size is shown for a subset of rows, as once, few, many or a class of expanded clone.

d_call,v_call,j_call,clone_size,cdr3_nt,cdr3_aa
.,TRBV12-3/TRBV12-4,TRBJ2-7,.,TGTGCCAGCAGCGAATACTACGAGCAGTACTTC,CASSEYYEQYF
.,TRBV30,TRBJ1-6,.,TGTGCCTGGAGTGAGCAGGGCTCCTTTTTTAATTCACCCCTCCACTTT,CAWSEQGSFFNSPLHF
.,TRBV3-1/TRBV3-2,TRBJ1-2,.,TGTGCCAGCAGCCCGGGAAGGGTTGGCTACACCTTC,CASSPGRVGYTF
TRBD1,TRBV6-5,TRBJ1-2,.,TGTGCCAGCTCACAGGGGGGAAATTATGGCTACACCTTC,CASSQGGNYGYTF
.,TRBV6-5,TRBJ1-4,.,TGTGCCAGCAGACGAGGAAAGGATGAAAAACTGTTTTTT,CASRRGKDEKLFF
TRBD1,TRBV6-5,TRBJ1-5,.,TGTGCCAGCAGGGCCTCGGGGACAGCAAATCAGCCCCAGCATTTT,CASRASGTANQPQHF
TRBD1,TRBV2,TRBJ1-2,.,TGTGCCAGCAGTTTAGGTCAGGGGGGCTATGGCTACACCTTC,CASSLGQGGYGYTF
TRBD1,TRBV9,TRBJ1-2,.,TGTGCCAGCAGCGAGGGAGGGGGCTGGGGCTACACCTTC,CASSEGGGWGYTF
.,TRBV2,TRBJ2-7,.,TGTGCCAGCAGTGAAGGGGGCCAGCAGTACTTC,CASSEGGQQYF
TRBD2,TRBV7-3,TRBJ2-1,.,TGTGCCAGCAGCATGACTAGCGGGGGTTCTGAGCAGTTCTTC,CASSMTSGGSEQFF
.,TRBV7-2,TRBJ1-1,.,TGTGCCAGCAGCCCCGGTGCGGGGGAGGCTTTCTTT,CASSPGAGEAFF
.,TRBV6-1,TRBJ1-1,.,TGTGCCAGCAGTGAACGAAGGGCTGGGGGTACTGAAGCTTTCTTT,CASSERRAGGTEAFF
.,TRBV19,TRBJ1-6,.,TGTGCCACCGGTGAAGGGGAGGTAAAATCACCCCTCCACTTT,CATGEGEVKSPLHF
.,TRBV2,TRBJ2-2,.,TGTGCCACCAGGGGAGGGGGGCGCACCGGGGAGCTGTTTTTT,CATRGGGRTGELFF
.,TRBV7-2,TRBJ1-1,.,TGTGCCAGCAGCCACAGCTACACTGAAGCTTTCTTT,CASSHSYTEAFF
.,TRBV4-3,TRBJ1-6,.,TGCGCCAGCAGCCAAGATTATAATTCACCCCTCCACTTT,CASSQDYNSPLHF
.,TRBV4-3,TRBJ1-2,.,TGCGCCAGCAGCCAAGGGGCGGGGACCCAAAACTATGGCTACACCTTC,CASSQGAGTQNYGYTF
TRBD2,TRBV20-1,TRBJ2-1,.,TGCAGTGCTAGTAGGCCTAGCGGGAGCAATGAGCAGTTCTTC,CSASRPSGSNEQFF
.,TRBV3-1/TRBV3-2,TRBJ1-4,.,TGTGCCAGCAGTCCCGGACCCTTCCGCGGGGAAAAACTGTTTTTT,CASSPGPFRGEKLFF
.,TRBV6-5,TRBJ1-1,once,TGTGCCAGCCGAAGGGGGTCGCCCACTGAAGCTTTCTTT,CASRRGSPTEAFF
.,TRBV6-5,TRBJ1-5,.,TGTGCCAGCAGAAGGGGTGTCGGTCAGCCCCAGCATTTT,CASRRGVGQPQHF
.,TRBV30,TRBJ1-2,.,TGTGCCTGGAGTCCACAAGGGGCTTTAAGCATATATGGCTACACCTTC,CAWSPQGALSIYGYTF
.,TRBV29-1,TRBJ1-2,.,TGCAGCGTTGGCCCGGCGGGAGGCTACACCTTC,CSVGPAGGYTF
.,TRBV7-7,TRBJ2-5,.,TGTGCCAGCAGCTCCACAGGTCTCCAAGAGACCCAGTACTTC,CASSSTGLQETQYF
.,TRBV6-2/TRBV6-3,TRBJ2-7,.,TGTGCCAGCAGTTATACAGGACAGACCACCGAGCAGTACTTC,CASSYTGQTTEQYF
.,TRBV5-4,TRBJ1-6,.,TGTGCCAGCAGCTCCGGGACTTTAAGCTCCTATAATTCACCCCTCCACTTT,CASSSGTLSSYNSPLHF
.,TRBV29-1,TRBJ1-2,few,TGCAGCGTTGATAACGGAGTTAGGTGGCCTAACTATGGCTACACCTTC,CSVDNGVRWPNYGYTF
TRBD1,TRBV19,TRBJ1-5,.,TGTGCCAGTAGCCAGGGGGGAGCAGATAGCAATCAGCCCCAGCATTTT,CASSQGGADSNQPQHF
TRBD2,TRBV15,TRBJ2-1,.,TGTGCCACCAGCAGACCCGGGACTAGCACCACCTACAATGAGCAGTTCTTC,CATSRPGTSTTYNEQFF
TRBD1,TRBV30,TRBJ1-5,.,TGTGCCTGGTCAACAGGGGGGAATCAGCCCCAGCATTTT,CAWSTGGNQPQHF
TRBD1,TRBV30,TRBJ1-2,.,TGTGCCTGGAGTTTAGGACAGGTCTATGGCTACACCTTC,CAWSLGQVYGYTF
.,TRBV27,TRBJ1-6,.,TGTGCCAGCATGGGGGGCGGGTATAATTCACCCCTCCACTTT,CASMGGGYNSPLHF
.,TRBV20-1,TRBJ1-2,.,TGCAGTGCTAGGGAGGGGCTTGGCTACACCTTC,CSAREGLGYTF
.,TRBV18,TRBJ1-1,.,TGTGCCAGCTCAACGTTATCACCGGGGCTTACGAACACTGAAGCTTTCTTT,CASSTLSPGLTNTEAFF
.,TRBV27,TRBJ1-1,.,TGTGCCAGCAGTCAGATTGGGAGGGGGGATGCTTTCTTT,CASSQIGRGDAFF
.,TRBV18,TRBJ2-6,.,TGTGCCAGCTCGATGTTACCCGTCTCTGGGGCCAACGTCCTGACTTTC,CASSMLPVSGANVLTF
TRBD2,TRBV11-2,TRBJ2-1,.,TGTGCCAGCAGCTTACGGCTAGCGGGGATCTACAATGAGCAGTTCTTC,CASSLRLAGIYNEQFF
.,TRBV12-3/TRBV12-4,TRBJ2-7,.,TGTGCCAGCAGTTTAGGCATTTACGAGCAGTACTTC,CASSLGIYEQYF
.,TRBV19,TRBJ1-3,.,TGTGCCAGTAGTAAGGGGACAACCGGAACCATATATTTT,CASSKGTTGTIYF
.,TRBV12-3/TRBV12-4,TRBJ2-1,.,TGTGCCAGCAGTTTTTTGGGGGAGCAGTTCTTC,CASSFLGEQFF
.,TRBV28,TRBJ1-5,.,TGTGCCAGCAGTTTCTCTATACGACGGGCGGTTCGAAATCAGCCCCAGCATTTT,CASSFSIRRAVRNQPQHF
TRBD2,TRBV12-5,TRBJ2-1,.,TGTGCTAGTGTCCCTAGGGAGGGCTATGAGCAGTTCTTC,CASVPREGYEQFF
TRBD1,TRBV5-1,TRBJ2-7,.,TGCGCCAGCAGCCCGGACAGGGGCGAGCAGTACTTC,CASSPDRGEQYF
.,TRBV14,TRBJ2-3,.,TGTGCCAGCAGCCCCGGACTGAGCACAGATACGCAGTATTTT,CASSPGLSTDTQYF
.,TRBV4-2,TRBJ1-2,.,TGTGCCAGCAGCCAAGGTGCCGGATTGACCGGCTACACCTTC,CASSQGAGLTGYTF
TRBD1,TRBV27,TRBJ1-1,.,TGTGCCAGCAGTTTCGCCATCGGACAGGTAAAGACTGAAGCTTTCTTT,CASSFAIGQVKTEAFF
TRBD1,TRBV2,TRBJ2-5,.,TGTGCCAGCAGGGGACAGGGGATAGTGTACTTC,CASRGQGIVYF
.,TRBV3-1/TRBV3-2,TRBJ2-7,.,TGTGCCAGCAGCCAACCCCCCGGTCGGGGTACGTCCTACGAGCAGTACTTC,CASSQPPGRGTSYEQYF
.,TRBV19,TRBJ2-1,.,TGTGCCAGTTTTTCGGGGGGCGGGTTCAATGAGCAGTTCTTC,CASFSGGGFNEQFF